These T cell receptor beta chains were read from a single sample in a study of blood T cell repertoires in COVID-19. The data were produced by immunoSEQ multiplex PCR, yet TCRdb's version contains in-frame clones alone and is incomplete. Of about 62,000 clones listed, 85% to 90% are singletons. Sequenced material: peripheral blood. All receptors come from an older man with acute or convalescent COVID-19. The conserved cysteine and the conserved F or W are not part of the CDR3 here. Each record gives: V gene, J gene, CDR3 protein.

>TRBV6-1|TRBJ1-1
ASSEGGLWAEAF
>TRBV7-2|TRBJ2-1
ASSLAGLARDEQF
>TRBV2|TRBJ1-5
ASSAYRGREQPQH
>TRBV4-1|TRBJ2-7
ASSQDAGDSYEQY
>TRBV5-6|TRBJ2-2
ASRPVRGTGELF
>TRBV27|TRBJ2-1
ASRYGQGSYNEQF
>TRBV5-1|TRBJ1-2
ASSLEGVAGYT
>TRBV10-3|TRBJ2-7
PHRRQGLYEQY
>TRBV5-1|TRBJ1-1
ASSGGGLNTEAF
>TRBV2|TRBJ2-5
ASSAQETQY
>TRBV5-1|TRBJ1-2
ASSPTGHGYGYT
>TRBV18|TRBJ1-4
ASSPSGGGNEKLF
>TRBV3-1/TRBV3-2|TRBJ2-2
ASSQQGAGELF
>TRBV7-8|TRBJ2-1
ASSPRFLALSYNEQF
>TRBV11-3|TRBJ2-1
ASSLAAVNQNEQF
>TRBV13|TRBJ2-3
ASSSAGGLTDTQY
>TRBV28|TRBJ1-2
ASTGAGTGAYGYT
>TRBV2|TRBJ1-5
ASSELGVGNQPQH
>TRBV10-3|TRBJ2-2
AISERGYPSNTGELF
>TRBV20-1|TRBJ1-1
SASAGIEAF
>TRBV20-1|TRBJ2-3
SASQKGNTDTQY
>TRBV2|TRBJ1-6
ASSGEGQGHSPLH
>TRBV2|TRBJ2-7
ASSPRLLHYEQY
>TRBV3-1/TRBV3-2|TRBJ1-1
ASSQERVTGAF
>TRBV7-2|TRBJ2-1
ASSPTSVGEQF
>TRBV5-1|TRBJ1-1
ASSSPGNTEAF
>TRBV12-3/TRBV12-4|TRBJ1-6
ASSPMNSPLH
>TRBV19|TRBJ1-6
ASRTGLTSPLH
>TRBV7-7|TRBJ1-4
ASSAGQGWNEKLF
>TRBV3-1/TRBV3-2|TRBJ2-2
ASSQETGSNTGELF
>TRBV7-3|TRBJ1-1
ASSLSGGQLNTEAF
>TRBV11-2|TRBJ2-3
ASSFRRTDTQY
>TRBV21-1|TRBJ2-3
ASSFYRSTDTQY
>TRBV4-1|TRBJ1-5
ASSQDATGSNQPQH
>TRBV19|TRBJ1-5
ATRPLIDSYRPQH
>TRBV19|TRBJ1-1
ASIRGGNAEAF
>TRBV11-2|TRBJ1-2
ASSLEGGFDYGYT
>TRBV19|TRBJ1-2
ASSGTGMNGYT
>TRBV5-1|TRBJ1-4
ASRLGSVANEKLF
>TRBV5-1|TRBJ2-7
ASSFTGDSYEQY
>TRBV4-2|TRBJ2-7
ASSQGPLDEQY
>TRBV24-1|TRBJ2-1
ATGTSGTGAYNEQF
>TRBV9|TRBJ1-2
ASSVNFGSLGYGYT
>TRBV7-9|TRBJ2-3
ASSRQLSTDTQY
>TRBV21-1|TRBJ2-5
ASSKKEGRETQY
>TRBV7-8|TRBJ2-5
ASSRGGLAGRETQY
>TRBV18|TRBJ2-1
ASSRFRTDNEQF
>TRBV7-9|TRBJ2-3
ASSFGNRDSKNTQY
>TRBV20-1|TRBJ2-5
SALDRETQY
>TRBV6-5|TRBJ1-6
ASSRQGGLNSPLH
>TRBV7-2|TRBJ2-7
ASSWLAGGSYEQY
>TRBV5-1|TRBJ1-3
ASSLYTGTGNTIY
>TRBV2|TRBJ2-2
ASSGTAPNTGELF
>TRBV12-3/TRBV12-4|TRBJ2-3
ASRHRGDTQY
>TRBV5-1|TRBJ2-1
ASSPSGGSSYNEQF
>TRBV10-3|TRBJ2-1
AINSGGNDEQF
>TRBV19|TRBJ1-3
ASNAVRAGNTIY
>TRBV6-1|TRBJ2-7
ASSERSGTYSYEQY
>TRBV11-2|TRBJ1-2
ASSLTANYGYT